This TCR beta chain was sequenced in a study of tumor-infiltrating lymphocytes in primary liver carcinoma. DNA and RNA were both co-extracted from 20-30 mg of bulk tissue that had not been sorted. Starting from roughly 540 ng of total RNA, TCR beta cDNA was produced with a primer in the constant region. Slightly modified ARM-PCR with three nested multiplex PCR rounds yielded TCR beta libraries. TRBV1-TRBV30 forward primers paired with a C-beta reverse primer drove the first two PCR rounds, around 9 cycles each. TCRdb recomputed calls from the multiplex PCR reads with MiXCR, one row per CDR3 protein. The sample lists about 50,000 distinct CDR3 sequences, around 77% occurring once. Judged by abundance, this clonotype is medium-sized. The CDR3 sequence is 15 residues long. V lost 2 bases, J lost 2 bases, and 10 bases lay in between.

The clonotype was recovered from a man aged 40-55 years with primary liver carcinoma and hepatitis B virus infection. The chain is built from TRBV12-3 or TRBV12-4 and TRBJ1-3; D is ambiguous. Sequenced: liver tumor tissue from sampling region 5. The subset is: tumor region T5, tumor centre. The CDR3 nucleotides are TGTGCCAGCAGTTTAACGGACTCAACTGGAAACACCATATATTTT. It yields the protein CASSLTDSTGNTIYF.